These 3 T cell receptor beta chains originate from one sample sequenced in a study of cytomegalovirus exposure and HLA in healthy donors. PCR amplification relied on 60 Vbeta primers (plus 13 Jbeta primers). Sequenced by immunoSEQ multiplex PCR; TCRdb stores in-frame clones only, minus some. Of more than 110,000 clones listed, 77% are singletons. The sequenced material came from PBMCs. The receptors come from a male donor in good health and CMV-seronegative.

The chain has TRBV4-1 and TRBJ2-3; the D gene is possibly TRBD2 (6 bases). Germline V lookup: CDR1 MGHRA, CDR2 YSYEKL. The CDR3 length is 14 residues. Trimming removed 3 bases at V and 7 bases at J, with 14 bases between. This chain's CDR3 is CASSQGLSDNTQYF. Here the CDR3 DNA reads TGCGCCAGCAGCCAGGGACTTTCTGATAATACGCAGTATTTT.

The V gene is TRBV10-1, the J gene TRBJ2-7; D is uncertain. V was cut by 5 bases and J by 5 bases, with 10 bases left in between. Per the germline V gene, CDR1 is WNHNN and CDR2 is SYGVQD (reference sequence). This CDR3 is built from 12 residues. Written as DNA, the CDR3 is TGCGCCAGCAGTTCCGTTTCTGACGAGCAGTACTTC. Residues: CASSSVSDEQYF.

This chain joins TRBV4-2 and TRBJ2-1; TRBD2 might be the D (6 bases). The germline CDR1 and CDR2 sequences are LGHNA and YNFKEQ. Trimming left V 0 bases short and J 8 bases short, with 11 bases between. The CDR3 totals 14 residues. The CDR3 reads CASSQDGGAHEQFF. DNA of the CDR3: TGTGCCAGCAGCCAAGATGGCGGGGCCCATGAGCAGTTCTTC.